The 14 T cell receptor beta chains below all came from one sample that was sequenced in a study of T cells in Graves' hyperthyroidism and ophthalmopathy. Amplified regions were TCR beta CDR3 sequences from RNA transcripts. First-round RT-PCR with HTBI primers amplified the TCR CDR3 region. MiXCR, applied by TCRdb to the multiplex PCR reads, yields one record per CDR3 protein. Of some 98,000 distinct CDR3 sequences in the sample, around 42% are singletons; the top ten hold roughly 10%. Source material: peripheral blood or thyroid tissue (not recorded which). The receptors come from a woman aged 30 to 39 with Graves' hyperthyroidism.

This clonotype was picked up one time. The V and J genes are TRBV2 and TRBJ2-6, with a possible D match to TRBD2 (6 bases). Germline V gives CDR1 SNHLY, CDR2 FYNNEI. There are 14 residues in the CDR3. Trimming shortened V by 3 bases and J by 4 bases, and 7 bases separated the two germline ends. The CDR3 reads CASSDAGGANVLTF. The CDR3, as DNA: TGTGCCAGCAGTGACGCGGGGGGGGCCAACGTCCTGACTTTC.

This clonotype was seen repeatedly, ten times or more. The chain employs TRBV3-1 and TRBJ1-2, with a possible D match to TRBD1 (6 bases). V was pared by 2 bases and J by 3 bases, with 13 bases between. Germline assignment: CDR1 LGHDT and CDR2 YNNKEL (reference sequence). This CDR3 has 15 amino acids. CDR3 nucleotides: TGTGCCAGCAGCCAATGGTCCGGACAGTACTATGGCTACACCTTC. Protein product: CASSQWSGQYYGYTF.

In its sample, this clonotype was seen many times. CDR3 DNA sequence: TGTGCCAGCAGCTTAGTCCCCCGCTTTCGGGAGCAGTACTTC. This codes for CASSLVPRFREQYF. The chain links TRBV7-8 to TRBJ2-7; no reliable D call. Deletions cut 1 base from V and 7 bases from J, with 14 bases between. The V gene's germline CDR1 is SGHVS and CDR2 FQNEAQ. The CDR3 consists of 14 residues. Together with reference TRBV7-8 and TRBJ2-7, the CDR3 gives the full variable domain: GAGVSQSPRYKVAKRGQDVALRCDPISGHVSLFWYQQALGQGPEFLTYFQNEAQLDKSGLPSDRFFAERPEGSVSTLKIQRTQQEDSAVYLCASSLVPRFREQYFGPGTRLTVT.

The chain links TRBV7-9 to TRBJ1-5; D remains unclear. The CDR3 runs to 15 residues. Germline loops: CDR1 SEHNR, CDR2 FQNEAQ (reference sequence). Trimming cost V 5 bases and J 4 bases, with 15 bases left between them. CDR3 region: CASSPALGSNQPQHF. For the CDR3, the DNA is TGTGCCAGCAGCCCAGCTCTTGGGTCTAATCAGCCCCAGCATTTT.

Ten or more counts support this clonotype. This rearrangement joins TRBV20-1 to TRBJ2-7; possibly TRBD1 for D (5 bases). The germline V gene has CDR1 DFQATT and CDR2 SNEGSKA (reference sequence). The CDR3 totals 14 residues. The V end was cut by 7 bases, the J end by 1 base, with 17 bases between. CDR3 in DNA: TGCAGTGTACGTGACAGATGGAATTCCTACGAGCAGTACTTC. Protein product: CSVRDRWNSYEQYF.

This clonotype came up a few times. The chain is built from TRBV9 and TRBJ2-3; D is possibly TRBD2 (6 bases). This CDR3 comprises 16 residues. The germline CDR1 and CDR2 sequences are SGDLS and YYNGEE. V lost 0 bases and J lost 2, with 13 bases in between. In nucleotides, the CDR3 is TGTGCCAGCAGCGTAGGATCGGGAGTGTTCACAGATACGCAGTATTTT. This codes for CASSVGSGVFTDTQYF.

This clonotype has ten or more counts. CDR3: CASSLAGGPGEQYF. CDR3 in DNA: TGTGCCAGCAGCTTGGCGGGAGGGCCCGGCGAGCAGTACTTC. The rearrangement uses TRBV7-9 and TRBJ2-7, with 9 positions matching TRBD2. Trimming cost V 3 bases and J 6 bases; bases outside gene matches: 6. CDR3 length: 14 amino acids. Germline CDR1 reads SEHNR; CDR2 reads FQNEAQ (reference sequence). The full variable domain, with the rest looked up from reference TRBV7-9 and TRBJ2-7, is DTGVSQNPRHKITKRGQNVTFRCDPISEHNRLYWYRQTLGQGPEFLTYFQNEAQLEKSRLLSDRFSAERPKGSFSTLEIQRTEQGDSAMYLCASSLAGGPGEQYFGPGTRLTVT.

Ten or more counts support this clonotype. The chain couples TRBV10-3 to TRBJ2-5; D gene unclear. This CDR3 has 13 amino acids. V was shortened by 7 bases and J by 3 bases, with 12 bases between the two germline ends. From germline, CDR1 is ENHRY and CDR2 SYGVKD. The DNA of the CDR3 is TGTGCCATCACCCAGACCCGAGAAGAGACCCAGTACTTC. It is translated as CAITQTREETQYF.

As DNA, the CDR3 is TGCAGTGCTAGAGGCGGGACGTGGGCGTACAATGAGCAGTTCTTC. This gives the protein CSARGGTWAYNEQFF. This chain links TRBV20-1 with TRBJ2-1; possibly TRBD2 for D (6 bases). Germline lookup yields CDR1 DFQATT and CDR2 SNEGSKA (reference sequence). CDR3 length: 15 amino acids. Trimming cost V 1 base and J 4 bases, with 14 bases left between them.

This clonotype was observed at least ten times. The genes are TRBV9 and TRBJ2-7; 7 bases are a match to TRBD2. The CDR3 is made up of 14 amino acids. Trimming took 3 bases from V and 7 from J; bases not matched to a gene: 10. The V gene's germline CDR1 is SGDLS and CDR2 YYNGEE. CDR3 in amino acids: CASSARLATGEQYF. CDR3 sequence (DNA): TGTGCCAGCAGCGCACGACTAGCAACGGGGGAGCAGTACTTC.

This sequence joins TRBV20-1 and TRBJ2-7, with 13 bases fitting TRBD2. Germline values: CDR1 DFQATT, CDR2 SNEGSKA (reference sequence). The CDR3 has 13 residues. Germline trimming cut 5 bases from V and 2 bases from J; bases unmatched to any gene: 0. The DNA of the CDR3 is TGCAGTGCTGGGACTAGCGGGACCTACGAGCAGTACTTC. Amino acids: CSAGTSGTYEQYF.

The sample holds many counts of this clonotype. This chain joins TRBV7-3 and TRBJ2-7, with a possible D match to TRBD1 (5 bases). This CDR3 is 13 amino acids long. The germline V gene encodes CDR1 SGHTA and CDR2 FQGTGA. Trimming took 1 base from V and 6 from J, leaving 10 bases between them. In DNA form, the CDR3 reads TGTGCCAGCAGCTTAAGGCAGGGATGCGAGCAGTACTTC. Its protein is CASSLRQGCEQYF.

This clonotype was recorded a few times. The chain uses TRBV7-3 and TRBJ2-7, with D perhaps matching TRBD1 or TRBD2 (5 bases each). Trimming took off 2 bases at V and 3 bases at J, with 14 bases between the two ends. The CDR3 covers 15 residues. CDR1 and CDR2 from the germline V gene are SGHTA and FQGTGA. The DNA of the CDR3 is TGTGCCAGCAGCTTAGCCAGGGACCGTGGCTACGAGCAGTACTTC. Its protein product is CASSLARDRGYEQYF.

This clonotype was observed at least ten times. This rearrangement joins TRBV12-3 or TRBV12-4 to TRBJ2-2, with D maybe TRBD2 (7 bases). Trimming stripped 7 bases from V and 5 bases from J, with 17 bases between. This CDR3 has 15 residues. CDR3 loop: CASTRGAGKTGELFF. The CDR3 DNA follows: TGTGCCAGCACCCGGGGGGCAGGGAAAACCGGGGAGCTGTTTTTT.